This T cell receptor (beta chain) originates from a study of blood T cells in healthy people across ages. Through a sample-barcoded 5' primer and a J-beta primer mix, a second PCR was run for 7 to 11 cycles. In TCRdb, the 5' RACE reads were re-called with MiXCR into one record per CDR3 protein. The sample holds approximately 600,000 distinct CDR3 sequences, under 70% seen once. This CDR3 contains 14 residues. The J segment lost 10 bases and the V segment lost 6 bases, leaving 10 bases of the junction unmatched. Study outcomes and limitations: Comparison with aged donors showed that long-lived donors had more naive CD4+ cells and higher diversity. There was no known CMV status for donors, so expanded clonotype changes were possibly confounded.

About this clonotype: The antigen is undetermined.

This receptor was identified in a man aged 60-69 years in good health. V and J are TRBV12-3 or TRBV12-4 and TRBJ2-1; 9 bases agree with TRBD2. The source material was blood. CDR3 bases: TGTGCCAGCAGCCCAAGCTTCCTAGCGGGGGAGCAGTTCTTC. Its translation is CASSPSFLAGEQFF.